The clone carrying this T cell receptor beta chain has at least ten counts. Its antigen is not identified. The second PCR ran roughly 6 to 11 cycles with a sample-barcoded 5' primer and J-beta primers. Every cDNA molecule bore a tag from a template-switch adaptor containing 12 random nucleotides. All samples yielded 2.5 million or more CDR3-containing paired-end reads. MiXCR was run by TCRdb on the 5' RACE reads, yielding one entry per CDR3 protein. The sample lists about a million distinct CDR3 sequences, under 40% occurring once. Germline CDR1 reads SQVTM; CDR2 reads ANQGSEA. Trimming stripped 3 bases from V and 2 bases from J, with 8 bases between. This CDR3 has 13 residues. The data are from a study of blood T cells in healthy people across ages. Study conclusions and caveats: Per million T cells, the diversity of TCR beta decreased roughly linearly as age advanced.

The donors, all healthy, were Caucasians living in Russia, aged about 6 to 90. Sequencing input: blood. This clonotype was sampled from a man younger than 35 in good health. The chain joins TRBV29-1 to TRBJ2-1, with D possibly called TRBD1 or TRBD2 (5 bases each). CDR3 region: CSVETGPYNEQFF. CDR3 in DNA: TGCAGCGTTGAGACGGGGCCCTACAATGAGCAGTTCTTC.